One T cell receptor beta chain is described in this entry. Its antigen is currently unknown. The PCR contained 60 Vbeta and 13 Jbeta primers. In the original analysis: A later analysis tallied some 84 million unique TCR beta chains, about 12 million of them shared. TCRdb keeps only in-frame clones here, not all; method: immunoSEQ multiplex PCR. V and J calls and clone size are as listed in that table; D and trimming were resolved from the DNA. The sample has approximately 150,000 clones, 72% seen once. The record originates from a study of cytomegalovirus exposure and HLA in healthy donors. Overall study results and limits: Researchers reportedly found TCR beta sequences accurately predicted most subjects' HLA-A and HLA-B alleles.

The V gene end was trimmed by 6 bases and the J gene end by 12 bases; junction bases not matched to a gene: 17. This CDR3 region has 15 residues. The germline V gene has CDR1 MNHEY and CDR2 SVGAGI. The sample consisted of PBMCs. The chain recombines TRBV6-5 with TRBJ2-1; TRBD1 aligns across 7 bases. The source of this sequence is a human donor in good health. Here the CDR3 reads CASSPWTGKGYGQFF. The DNA for the CDR3 is TGTGCCAGCAGCCCCTGGACAGGAAAGGGATATGGGCAGTTCTTC.